These T cell receptor beta chains were read from a single sample in a study of lymphopenia after photon versus proton radiotherapy. TCRdb keeps only in-frame clones here, not all; method: immunoSEQ multiplex PCR. The sample includes 65,000 to 90,000 clones, roughly 90% of them seen just once. Sequencing used peripheral blood, obtained from a patient treated with photon-based radiotherapy. The source of these receptors is a middle-aged woman with cholangiocarcinoma. The CDR3 runs from the conserved cysteine through the conserved F or W. The order of the fields is V gene, D gene, clone size, J gene, CDR3 protein, CDR3 DNA. The D gene is left open where the match is weak. A row's size may be missing; if present it is once, few, many or a size class.

TRBV14	.	.	TRBJ1-2	CASSQADRLYGYTF	TGTGCCAGCAGCCAGGCTGACAGACTCTATGGCTACACCTTC
TRBV30	.	.	TRBJ2-7	CAWRRGMTASYEQYF	TGTGCCTGGAGGCGAGGGATGACAGCCTCCTACGAGCAGTACTTC
TRBV7-9	TRBD2	.	TRBJ2-3	CASSPLIGGGLHTDTQYF	TGTGCCAGCAGCCCCCTTATTGGCGGGGGGCTCCACACAGATACGCAGTATTTT
TRBV10-3	TRBD1	.	TRBJ1-1	CAITSDRDNTEAFF	TGTGCCATCACCTCGGACAGGGATAACACTGAAGCTTTCTTT
TRBV12-5	.	.	TRBJ1-6	CASGLVQGANSPLHF	TGTGCTAGTGGTTTGGTACAAGGGGCAAATTCACCCCTCCACTTT
TRBV5-1	.	.	TRBJ2-7	CASSSQGWVGEQYF	TGCGCCAGCAGCTCCCAGGGTTGGGTGGGTGAGCAGTACTTC
TRBV19	.	.	TRBJ1-4	CASSNPPDNREKLFF	TGTGCCAGTAGTAATCCCCCGGACAATCGTGAAAAACTGTTTTTT
TRBV9	.	.	TRBJ2-5	CASSVGGQETQYF	TGTGCCAGCAGCGTAGGGGGGCAAGAGACCCAGTACTTC
TRBV5-5	TRBD1	.	TRBJ2-5	CASSLGRQGARTQYF	TGTGCCAGCAGCTTGGGGCGGCAGGGGGCTCGGACCCAGTACTTC
TRBV7-3	TRBD2	.	TRBJ2-7	CAGPPLAGGSSYEQYF	TGTGCCGGGCCCCCTCTAGCGGGAGGGAGTTCCTACGAGCAGTACTTC
TRBV21-1	.	.	TRBJ1-5	CASSKVRDFHYSNQPQHF	TGTGCCAGCAGCAAAGTCCGGGACTTCCATTATAGCAATCAGCCCCAGCATTTT
TRBV28	.	.	TRBJ2-5	CASLSGTGRGYQETQYF	TGTGCCAGCCTCTCGGGCACAGGGAGAGGGTACCAAGAGACCCAGTACTTC
TRBV7-3	.	.	TRBJ1-2	CASSAGKGTGYTF	TGTGCCAGCAGCGCCGGTAAAGGGACTGGCTACACCTTC
TRBV7-2	.	.	TRBJ2-7	CASGGGGTDYEQYF	TGTGCCAGCGGAGGAGGGGGAACCGACTACGAGCAGTACTTC
TRBV2	TRBD1	few	TRBJ1-2	CASMTGGNGYTF	TGTGCCAGCATGACAGGGGGAAATGGCTACACCTTC
TRBV28	TRBD1	.	TRBJ2-7	CASSPTGVVYEQYF	TGTGCCAGCAGCCCTACAGGGGTCGTCTACGAGCAGTACTTC
TRBV13	.	.	TRBJ1-1	CASSLGQGPEGAFF	TGTGCCAGCAGCTTAGGCCAAGGTCCGGAGGGGGCTTTCTTT
TRBV29-1	.	once	TRBJ2-7	CSVEGRGRGEQYF	TGCAGCGTTGAAGGTCGGGGACGAGGCGAGCAGTACTTC